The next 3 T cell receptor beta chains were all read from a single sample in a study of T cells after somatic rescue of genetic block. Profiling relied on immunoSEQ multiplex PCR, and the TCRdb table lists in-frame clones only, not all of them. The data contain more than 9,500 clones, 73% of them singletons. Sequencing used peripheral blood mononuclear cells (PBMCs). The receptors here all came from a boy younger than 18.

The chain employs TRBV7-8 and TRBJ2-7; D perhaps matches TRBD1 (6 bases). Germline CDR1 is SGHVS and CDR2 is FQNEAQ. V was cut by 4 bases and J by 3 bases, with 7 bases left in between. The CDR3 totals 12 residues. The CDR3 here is CASSWDIYEQYF. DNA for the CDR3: TGTGCCAGCAGCTGGGACATCTACGAGCAGTACTTC.

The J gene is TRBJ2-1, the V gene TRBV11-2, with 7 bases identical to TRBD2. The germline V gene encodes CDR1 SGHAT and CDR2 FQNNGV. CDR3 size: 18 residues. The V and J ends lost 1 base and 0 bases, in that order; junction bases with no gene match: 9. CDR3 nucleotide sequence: TGTGCCAGCAGCTTAGGAACTCCGGGACTACGCTCCTACAATGAGCAGTTCTTC. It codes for CASSLGTPGLRSYNEQFF.

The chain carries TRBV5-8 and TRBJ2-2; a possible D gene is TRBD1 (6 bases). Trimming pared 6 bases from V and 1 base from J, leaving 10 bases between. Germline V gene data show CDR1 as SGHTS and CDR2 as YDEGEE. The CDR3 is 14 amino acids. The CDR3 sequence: CASTPTGNTGELFF. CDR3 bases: TGTGCCAGCACCCCGACAGGGAACACCGGGGAGCTGTTTTTT.